Presented here are 13 T cell receptor beta chains from one specimen sequenced in a study of T cell responses to AZD1222 COVID-19 vaccine. The assay was immunoSEQ multiplex PCR, and TCRdb's table has in-frame clones only and misses some. The data contain some 110,000 clones, roughly 93% of them singletons. The material was peripheral blood, obtained on day 0 of AZD1222 vaccination. These receptors all come from an adult in good health.

This CDR3 reads CASSIRGTGGALYGYTF. CDR3 nucleotides: TGTGCCAGTAGTATTAGAGGGACAGGGGGCGCCCTCTATGGCTACACCTTC. The chain couples TRBV19 to TRBJ1-2; 12 bases are a match to TRBD1. The germline CDR1 and CDR2 sequences are LNHDA and SQIVND (reference sequence). This CDR3 is 17 amino acids long. Trimming cost V 3 bases and J 4 bases; bases outside gene matches: 9.

This chain connects TRBV19 to TRBJ1-5; D remains unclear. Looked up from germline, CDR1 is LNHDA and CDR2 is SQIVND (reference sequence). The V and J ends lost 0 bases and 0 bases respectively, with 3 bases between them. The CDR3 is made up of 14 amino acids. The CDR3 DNA follows: TGTGCCAGTAGTATAGACAGTAGCAATCAGCCCCAGCATTTT. It translates to CASSIDSSNQPQHF.

About this clone itself: The junction and the germline gene differ at one end; a read error may be behind it. This rearrangement joins TRBV7-7 to TRBJ1-1; D call uncertain. The CDR3 spans 13 residues. The germline V gene encodes CDR1 SSHAT and CDR2 FNYEAQ (reference sequence). The DNA for the CDR3 is TGTGCTAGCAGCTTAGAGGGGAACACTGAAGCTTTCTTT. Its translation: CASSLEGNTEAFF.

J is TRBJ2-1 and V is TRBV20-1; D call uncertain. The length of the CDR3 is 10 residues. Germline CDR1 DFQATT, CDR2 SNEGSKA (reference sequence). The V and J ends lost 0 bases and 8 bases respectively, with 2 bases between them. CDR3 loop: CSAREYEQFF. The DNA for the CDR3 is TGCAGTGCTAGAGAATATGAGCAGTTCTTC.

The chain carries TRBV6-4 and TRBJ1-3, with unresolved D. The CDR3 contains 14 residues. With 10 bases removed from V and 5 bases from J, the gap between germline ends came to 18 bases. Germline V lookup: CDR1 MRHNA, CDR2 SNTAGT. CDR3 residues: CATPWGDPRNTIYF. The CDR3 coding sequence is TGTGCCACGCCTTGGGGTGACCCACGAAACACCATATATTTT.

This chain uses TRBV13 with TRBJ1-6, with D possibly matching TRBD1 (5 bases). Trimming removed 5 bases from V and 13 bases from J, with 15 bases in between. CDR1 is PRHDT and CDR2 is FYEKMQ in the germline V gene (reference sequence). The CDR3 runs 13 residues. CDR3 amino acids: CASSTPGRLPLHF. In DNA, the CDR3 is TGTGCCAGCAGCACCCCGGGACGACTTCCCCTCCACTTT.

Note on this clone: Its ends do not fully match the called genes, so a read error is possible. The CDR3 region is CASSPRLASSNEQFF. DNA of the CDR3: TGTGCCAGCAGCCCCCGACTAGCTTCCTCCAATGAGCAGTTCTTC. J is TRBJ2-1 and V is TRBV9, with 7 nucleotides matching TRBD2. Germline V gene lookup returns CDR1 SGDLS and CDR2 YYNGEE. This CDR3 is built from 15 residues.

The chain recombines TRBV2 with TRBJ1-2, with D hard to call. The ends were cut back, 9 bases at V and 2 bases at J, with 7 bases in the middle. The germline gives CDR1 SNHLY, CDR2 FYNNEI. The CDR3 runs 11 residues. In DNA, the CDR3 is TGTGCCAGTGCGGGGAACTATGGCTACACCTTC. This gives the protein CASAGNYGYTF.

This clone came up once. The V gene is TRBV12-3 or TRBV12-4, the J gene TRBJ1-2, with D hard to call. The CDR3 length is 11 residues. Trimming removed 8 bases from V and 2 bases from J, with 6 bases in between. DNA of the CDR3: TGTGCCAGCCTTGGAAACTATGGCTACACCTTC. It is translated as CASLGNYGYTF.

This sequence joins TRBV6-5 and TRBJ2-7; 9 bases line up with TRBD2. The CDR3 runs to 14 residues. Trimming cost V 4 bases and J 6 bases; bases outside gene matches: 7. From germline, CDR1 is MNHEY and CDR2 SVGAGI. CDR3 coding DNA: TGTGCCAGCAGTTCCACGGGGACTAGCCTCGAGCAGTACTTC. Translating gives CASSSTGTSLEQYF.

This rearrangement joins TRBV18 to TRBJ1-1; no firm D call. CDR3 length equals 14 residues. V was trimmed by 5 bases and J by 1 base, leaving 11 bases between them. Germline V gene data show CDR1 as KGHSH and CDR2 as LQKENI. The CDR3 loop reads CASSSQDQNTEAFF. The CDR3 DNA follows: TGTGCCAGCTCATCCCAGGATCAGAACACTGAAGCTTTCTTT.

V and J are TRBV25-1 and TRBJ2-1; 9 bases match TRBD1. The CDR3 is 17 residues long. V shed 3 bases, J shed 6 bases, and the junction held 12 bases outside the gene matches. Per the germline V gene, CDR1 is MGHDK and CDR2 is SYGVNS. Written as DNA, the CDR3 is TGTGCCAGCAGTGACCGCTACAGGACAGGGGAGGGCAATGAGCAGTTCTTC. Translation: CASSDRYRTGEGNEQFF. Supplemented by reference TRBV25-1 and TRBJ2-1, the full variable domain reads EADIYQTPRYLVIGTGKKITLECSQTMGHDKMYWYQQDPGMELHLIHYSYGVNSTEKGDLSSESTVSRIRTEHFPLTLESARPSHTSQYLCASSDRYRTGEGNEQFFGPGTRLTVL.

The V call is TRBV21-1, the J call TRBJ1-1; TRBD1 was called by the table and not checked on the DNA. TRBV21-1 is listed as a pseudogene. The CDR3 has 15 amino acids. The DNA for the CDR3 is TGTGCCAGCAGCAAAGGTGTTAGCAGGGGGTCTGAAGCTTTCTTT. This translates into CASSKGVSRGSEAFF.